This T cell receptor (beta chain) was obtained from a study of blood T cell repertoires in COVID-19. Study-wide context: The United States, Italy and Spain provided the acute and convalescent COVID-19 samples.

The length of the CDR3 is 15 residues. Trimming cost V 4 bases and J 4 bases, with 13 bases left between them. Germline CDR1 is LGHNA and CDR2 is YNFKEQ. Sequencing was performed with immunoSEQ multiplex PCR; in TCRdb, only in-frame clones are kept and a portion is missing. The sample carries about 220,000 clones, roughly 85% recorded once. Specimen: peripheral blood. This clonotype was sampled from a woman aged 70-85 years with COVID-19, enrolled during active disease. V gene TRBV4-2 combines with J gene TRBJ1-4; D may be TRBD1 (6 bases). The CDR3 sequence is CASSLPGEGNEKLFF. CDR3 sequence (DNA): TGTGCCAGCAGCCTTCCAGGGGAGGGTAATGAAAAACTGTTTTTT.